This T cell receptor beta chain came from a study of blood T cell repertoires in COVID-19. Method: immunoSEQ multiplex PCR; TCRdb's copy keeps in-frame clones and lacks some. The sample has 55,000 to 70,000 clones; 92% are singletons. This sequence originates from a human donor in a cohort sampled during active COVID-19. The sample comprised peripheral blood.

CDR3 loop: CASSLYQGSGNTIYF. CDR3 coding DNA: TGTGCCAGCAGCTTGTACCAGGGTTCTGGAAACACCATATATTTT. The chain combines TRBV9 with TRBJ1-3, with D perhaps matching TRBD1 (5 bases). CDR1 and CDR2 (germline): SGDLS, YYNGEE. V shed 4 bases and J shed 1 base, with 12 bases lying between them. The CDR3 is 15 amino acids. The variable domain in full, with the rest retrieved from reference TRBV9 and TRBJ1-3, is DSGVTQTPKHLITATGQRVTLRCSPRSGDLSVYWYQQSLDQGLQFLIQYYNGEERAKGNILERFSAQQFPDLHSELNLSSLELGDSALYFCASSLYQGSGNTIYFGEGSWLTVV.